This entry features one T cell receptor (beta chain) sequence. Which antigen it targets is not known. Base quality data are lacking; no much larger clone is found one base away. The data belong to a study of beta chain features in type 1 diabetes (dated by TCRdb to 2017 to 2018). Describing the broader study: Mean age, gender distribution, total cell number and subset yield did not differ between patients and healthy donors. Whereas all 30 or so donors provided naive and central memory subsets, regulatory and stem cell-like memory subsets were isolated from just 8 patients and roughly 8 healthy donors. A total of some 100,000,000 sorted cells were examined across all samples, and a strong correlation was observed between cell number per subset and RNA yield. In the study, TCRB repertoires of sorted circulating CD4+ T cell subsets from recently diagnosed type 1 diabetes patients were compared with those of matched healthy donors.

A single peripheral blood draw of 95 to 150 mL on average was collected from each donor into heparinised tubes. Using a panel that included CD45RO, CCR7, CD25, CD127, CD95 and CD27, naive, central memory, regulatory and stem cell-like memory CD4+ T cells were sorted on a BD FACSAria II. Every sorted population had a purity above 98%. PBMCs were isolated right away by Lymphoprep density gradient centrifugation and were stained directly, without culture. So that batch effects would be minimized, each experiment stained and sorted samples in pairs, pairing one healthy donor with one patient. Based on the germline V gene, the CDR1 and CDR2 sequences are LGHNA and YNFKEQ. Reading from cysteine to phenylalanine, the CDR3 counts 15 amino acids. Only the CDR3 DNA is retained, 45 bases long and in frame from the first base. Trimmed from V: 4 bases; trimmed from J: 5 bases; junction bases lacking a gene match: 8.

The High Capacity cDNA Reverse Transcription Kit was used to reverse transcribe all of the isolated RNA, meaning that expressed TCRB transcripts were what got sequenced. Naive, central memory and regulatory T cell samples underwent deep immunoSEQ sequencing, averaging about 3.57 million total reads per sample. Sorted cells were lysed in RLT buffer, and RNA was extracted using DNase-treated RNeasy Micro or Mini kits according to cell number. Each cell subset was processed on its own to prevent cross-contamination, while patient and healthy donor samples were processed together. Using the immunoSEQ multiplex PCR, TCRB sequences were amplified from cDNA into 87-bp fragments spanning the CDR3 region. The amplicons were sequenced using the Illumina HiSeq platform. Turning to the authors' computational methods: PCR bias was computationally corrected using synthetic template baselines, reads within Hamming distance 2 were collapsed, and singletons that could not be merged were discarded. By aligning reads against IMGT, V, D and J genes, CDR3 length, and insertions or deletions at six rearrangement sites were assigned. Clonotype counts were normalized to sorted cell number within each subset before computing true diversity and Gini coefficients with the tcR R package. The overlap coefficient, calculated on TCRB nucleotide sequences, was used to quantify repertoire sharing. The source is immuneACCESS, and TCRdb retained only in-frame sequences with V and J called. Part of the clones is not carried over; for the studies checked, unresolved V genes explain less than half of this, and the remainder is unexplained. The DNA was the basis for D and trimming; V, J and clone size are from that table. The sample table contains 150,000 or so clones; only one count was recorded for about 10% of them. The ten largest clones take up roughly 0.7% of the sample.

Here is what the overall study found, with its caveats: Naive, central memory and regulatory TCRB repertoires appeared to be more similar among patients than among healthy donors. Because cDNA was sequenced instead of genomic DNA, highly expressing activated cells could be over-represented, though the groups showed no difference in activation or CD3 levels. HLA sub-analyses involved small numbers of individuals, so any influence of HLA type on TCRB rearrangement remained unresolved. Patients with type 1 diabetes made fewer insertions and deleted more nucleotides at VDJ recombination sites, implying thymic rearrangement abnormalities. PCR may preferentially amplify shorter templates, but because patient and control samples were amplified and corrected together, any resulting skew would affect both groups equally. A moderate but significant shortening of TCRB CDR3 length was observed in type 1 diabetes patients in all four CD4+ subsets.

Input material: central memory CD4+ T cells from blood. This TCR came from a man aged 18 to 29 in good health. The chain employs TRBV4-2 and TRBJ1-5; 7 bases in the junction line up with TRBD1. The sequence in DNA is TGTGCCAGCAGCCCGGGACAGCCGAGCGATCAGCCCCAGCATTTT. It translates as CASSPGQPSDQPQHF.